The 29 T cell receptor beta chains in this list originate from one sample, sequenced in a study of cytomegalovirus exposure and HLA in healthy donors. 13 Jbeta primers and 60 Vbeta primers were used for the PCR. The table came from immunoSEQ multiplex PCR; TCRdb's copy has only in-frame clones and leaves some out. The sample lists roughly 180,000 clones, less than 90% seen once, with about 1.4% in the top ten. The sample was PBMCs. The source of these receptors is a girl between 5 and 17 years old in good health and CMV-seropositive.

The J gene is TRBJ1-5, the V gene TRBV15; 7 bases match TRBD1. The CDR3 covers 16 residues. Germline CDR1 is LNHNV and CDR2 is YYDKDF (reference sequence). V shed 1 base, J shed 0 bases, and the junction held 3 bases outside the gene matches. The CDR3 sequence is CATSRGGGYSNQPQHF. The CDR3 DNA reads TGTGCCACCAGCAGAGGAGGGGGCTATAGCAATCAGCCCCAGCATTTT.

The chain is built from TRBV7-9 and TRBJ1-1; D is uncertain. The germline CDR1 and CDR2 sequences are SEHNR and FQNEAQ (reference sequence). The V and J ends lost 5 bases and 3 bases respectively, with 16 bases between them. The CDR3 is 15 residues long. The CDR3 region is CASSLRGEADTEAFF. Written as DNA, the CDR3 is TGTGCCAGCAGCCTGAGAGGCGAGGCGGACACTGAAGCTTTCTTT.

This rearrangement joins TRBV10-2 to TRBJ2-7; 8 nucleotides match TRBD1. Germline V gene sequence: CDR1 WSHSY, CDR2 SAAADI. With 2 bases clipped from V and 5 bases from J, the junction kept 8 bases outside the gene matches. There are 15 residues in the CDR3. The CDR3 region has the DNA TGCGCCAGCAGTGAGGGACAGGGTTCGGATAACGAGCAGTACTTC. This encodes CASSEGQGSDNEQYF.

This chain uses TRBV29-1 with TRBJ2-1; 15 positions agree with TRBD2. V lost 6 bases to trimming and J lost 8 bases; unmatched junction nucleotides: 2. There are 13 residues in the CDR3. The germline gives CDR1 SQVTM, CDR2 ANQGSEA. DNA for the CDR3: TGCAGCGTGGGACTAGCGGGAGGTGATGAGCAGTTCTTC. Translating it yields CSVGLAGGDEQFF.

The chain couples TRBV6-1 to TRBJ2-1, with D maybe TRBD2 (6 bases). CDR1 and CDR2 from the germline V gene are MNHNS and SASEGT. Trimming stripped 3 bases from V and 0 bases from J, with 9 bases between. There are 15 residues in the CDR3. CDR3 amino acids: CASSEGDFSYNEQFF. In DNA, the CDR3 is TGTGCCAGCAGTGAGGGGGACTTCTCCTACAATGAGCAGTTCTTC.

V and J are TRBV25-1 and TRBJ1-2; the D is unclear. The CDR3 extends over 12 amino acids. The V gene lost 2 bases and the J gene lost 8 bases, with 9 bases spanning the gap. Germline V gives CDR1 MGHDK, CDR2 SYGVNS. In nucleotides, the CDR3 is TGTGCCAGCAGTGAACTCCGCGAGGGCTACACCTTC. This encodes CASSELREGYTF.

The chain joins TRBV30 to TRBJ1-5, with D unresolved. In germline, CDR1 is GTSNPN, CDR2 SVGIG (reference sequence). The CDR3 extends over 13 amino acids. V was pared by 0 bases and J by 5 bases, with 8 bases between. The CDR3 loop reads CAWSVGGDQPQHF. The DNA of the CDR3 is TGTGCCTGGAGTGTGGGAGGAGATCAGCCCCAGCATTTT.

This chain joins TRBV5-4 and TRBJ1-5; D unclear. This CDR3 region has 12 residues. Germline V gives CDR1 SGHNT, CDR2 YYREEE (reference sequence). Trimming removed 0 bases at V and 7 bases at J, with 5 bases between. CDR3 residues: CASSLDTQPQHF. CDR3 sequence (DNA): TGTGCCAGCAGCTTGGACACCCAGCCCCAGCATTTT.

The chain uses TRBV5-6 and TRBJ1-5; 9 bases line up with TRBD1. Germline values: CDR1 SGHDT, CDR2 YYEEEE. The CDR3 contains 16 residues. V lost 2 bases and J lost 3; bases outside the gene matches: 6. CDR3 DNA: TGTGCCAGCAGCTTTCGCCGGGACAGGGCCAATCAGCCCCAGCATTTT. Its translation: CASSFRRDRANQPQHF.

The rearrangement joins TRBV15 to TRBJ2-7; TRBD2 might be the D (6 bases). Germline CDR1 and CDR2: LNHNV and YYDKDF (reference sequence). Trimming took 1 base from V and 6 from J, leaving 10 bases between them. The CDR3 is made up of 13 amino acids. CDR3 loop: CATSRGGGLEQYF. For the CDR3, the DNA is TGTGCCACCAGCAGAGGAGGAGGGCTCGAGCAGTACTTC.

The CDR3 here is CASRLNLVTDTQYF. CDR3 in DNA: TGTGCCAGCAGGCTAAACTTAGTCACAGATACGCAGTATTTT. The chain links TRBV6-5 to TRBJ2-3, with unresolved D. The CDR3 totals 14 residues. Trimming stripped 6 bases from V and 2 bases from J, with 12 bases between. Germline V lookup: CDR1 MNHEY, CDR2 SVGAGI.

This rearrangement joins TRBV27 to TRBJ2-2, with TRBD1 identical over 8 bases. Germline trimming cut 3 bases from V and 4 bases from J; bases unmatched to any gene: 7. The CDR3 is 16 amino acids. CDR1 and CDR2 from the germline V gene are MNHEY and SMNVEV (reference sequence). Here the CDR3 reads CASSFNRDRSTGELFF. The CDR3 DNA reads TGTGCCAGCAGTTTCAACCGGGACAGGAGCACCGGGGAGCTGTTTTTT.

This chain links TRBV7-9 with TRBJ2-3, with a possible D match to TRBD1 (6 bases). V gave up 8 bases and J gave up 4 bases, with 16 bases separating them. The CDR3 is made up of 14 amino acids. The germline V gene has CDR1 SEHNR and CDR2 FQNEAQ (reference sequence). This CDR3 is CASLRGNSADTQYF. The CDR3 DNA is TGTGCCAGCCTGAGGGGGAATTCGGCAGATACGCAGTATTTT.

The chain links TRBV10-3 to TRBJ1-2, with D hard to call. Looked up from germline, CDR1 is ENHRY and CDR2 is SYGVKD. The V end lost 0 bases, the J end lost 7 bases, and 9 bases lay between the germline ends. The CDR3 covers 13 residues. The CDR3, as DNA: TGTGCCATCAGTGAGTCGGGAGTAGGTGGCTACACCTTC. Protein: CAISESGVGGYTF.

The chain employs TRBV10-3 and TRBJ2-5; tentatively, D is TRBD2 (6 bases). This CDR3 is built from 14 residues. CDR1 and CDR2 (germline): ENHRY, SYGVKD. Trimming removed 4 bases from V and 1 base from J, with 10 bases in between. The CDR3 DNA follows: TGTGCCATCAGTGGGGATAGCGGCCAAGAGACCCAGTACTTC. Translation: CAISGDSGQETQYF.

This rearrangement joins TRBV7-3 to TRBJ2-1, with unresolved D. Trimming removed 5 bases at V and 2 bases at J, with 13 bases between. The CDR3 runs to 15 residues. Germline V gives CDR1 SGHTA, CDR2 FQGTGA. In DNA, the CDR3 is TGTGCCAGCAGCCTAAACGGCCTAGCCTACAATGAGCAGTTCTTC. It encodes CASSLNGLAYNEQFF.

V is TRBV29-1 and J is TRBJ1-2; maybe TRBD1 (6 bases). From germline, CDR1 is SQVTM and CDR2 ANQGSEA. Trimming shortened V by 6 bases and J by 6 bases, and 17 bases separated the two germline ends. CDR3 length: 13 amino acids. CDR3 bases: TGCAGCGTAGTCCTTCTGACAGGAAATGGCTACACCTTC. It specifies CSVVLLTGNGYTF.

This clone showed up just once. This chain joins TRBV10-1 and TRBJ2-5, with TRBD2 identical over 9 bases. The CDR3 spans 17 residues. V trimming: 3 bases; J trimming: 0 bases; junction bases outside the gene matches: 8. The germline V gene encodes CDR1 WNHNN and CDR2 SYGVQD (reference sequence). In nucleotides, the CDR3 is TGCGCCAGCAGTGAAGGGGTACTAGCGGGTTACCAAGAGACCCAGTACTTC. Its protein is CASSEGVLAGYQETQYF.

The rearrangement links TRBV2 to TRBJ2-7; 9 bases map to TRBD1. Germline values: CDR1 SNHLY, CDR2 FYNNEI. The CDR3 sequence is 15 residues long. Losses at the gene ends were 7 bases for V and 6 bases for J; bases not matched to a gene: 13. This CDR3 reads CASIYIGTGSSEQYF. CDR3 sequence (DNA): TGTGCCAGCATCTACATTGGGACAGGGTCCAGCGAGCAGTACTTC.

In DNA, the CDR3 is TGTGCCTGGAGTCTCGGCTGGGCGCCGGACAATGAGCAGTTCTTC. Translated: CAWSLGWAPDNEQFF. The genes are TRBV30 and TRBJ2-1; D remains ambiguous. Germline lookup yields CDR1 GTSNPN and CDR2 SVGIG (reference sequence). V was shortened by 2 bases and J by 5 bases, with 16 bases between the two germline ends. CDR3 size: 15 residues. The whole variable domain, remainder taken from reference TRBV30 and TRBJ2-1, is SQTIHQWPATLVQPVGSPLSLECTVEGTSNPNLYWYRQAAGRGLQLLFYSVGIGQISSEVPQNLSASRPQDRQFILSSKKLLLSDSGFYLCAWSLGWAPDNEQFFGPGTRLTVL.

The chain couples TRBV7-2 to TRBJ2-7, with 7 positions matching TRBD2. Per germline, CDR1 SGHTA and CDR2 FQGNSA. The ends lost 2 bases at V and 6 bases at J; junction bases unmatched: 4. The length of the CDR3 is 13 residues. CDR3 nucleotide sequence: TGTGCCAGCAGCTTATTGGCGGGAGTCGAGCAGTACTTC. Amino acids: CASSLLAGVEQYF.

In regard to this clone: Different DNA sequences within this sample yield the same CDR3. The V gene is TRBV5-1, the J gene TRBJ2-7, with TRBD2 matching over 9 bases. The CDR3 spans 15 residues. CDR1 is SGHRS, CDR2 YFSETQ, per germline. Trimming at V came to 0 bases and at J to 2 bases, leaving 3 bases not matched to a gene. The CDR3: CASSLGLAGTYEQYF. The CDR3 coding sequence is TGCGCCAGCAGCTTGGGGCTAGCGGGAACCTACGAGCAGTACTTC.

The genes are TRBV7-8 and TRBJ1-1; the D gene is possibly TRBD1 (6 bases). CDR3 length equals 13 residues. V was shortened by 5 bases and J by 8 bases, with 15 bases between the two germline ends. Germline CDR1 reads SGHVS; CDR2 reads FQNEAQ. The CDR3 region is CASSAQGSWEAFF. The DNA for the CDR3 is TGTGCCAGCAGCGCGCAGGGGAGTTGGGAAGCTTTCTTT.

The chain uses TRBV14 and TRBJ2-3; 11 nucleotides align to TRBD2. The J segment lost 1 base and the V segment lost 1 base, leaving 7 bases of the junction unmatched. The length of the CDR3 is 18 residues. Germline V gene lookup returns CDR1 SGHDN and CDR2 FVKESK. The CDR3 is CASSQALAGDWRTDTQYF. The CDR3 DNA sequence: TGTGCCAGCAGCCAAGCACTAGCGGGAGACTGGCGCACAGATACGCAGTATTTT. Drawing the rest from reference TRBV14 and TRBJ2-3, the complete variable domain is EAGVTQFPSHSVIEKGQTVTLRCDPISGHDNLYWYRRVMGKEIKFLLHFVKESKQDESGMPNNRFLAERTGGTYSTLKVQPAELEDSGVYFCASSQALAGDWRTDTQYFGPGTRLTVL.

This sequence joins TRBV5-1 and TRBJ1-1; a weak D match, TRBD1 (5 bases). The CDR3 spans 15 residues. Germline values: CDR1 SGHRS, CDR2 YFSETQ. V was shortened by 2 bases and J by 1 base, with 12 bases between the two germline ends. The DNA of the CDR3 is TGCGCCAGCAGCTTAAACCCAGGGTGGAACACTGAAGCTTTCTTT. Amino acid sequence: CASSLNPGWNTEAFF.

The gene calls are TRBV13 and TRBJ2-2; possibly TRBD1 for D (6 bases). Trimming pared 5 bases from V and 3 bases from J, leaving 10 bases between. This CDR3 is built from 14 residues. Germline V CDR1 and CDR2: PRHDT, FYEKMQ (reference sequence). CDR3 coding DNA: TGTGCCAGCAGCCGACAGGAGGACACCGGGGAGCTGTTTTTT. This codes for CASSRQEDTGELFF.

The chain links TRBV9 to TRBJ2-2; D uncertain. The CDR3 is 13 amino acids. Germline V lookup: CDR1 SGDLS, CDR2 YYNGEE. V lost 0 bases and J 6 bases, leaving 6 bases between the germline ends. DNA of the CDR3: TGTGCCAGCAGCGTAGACGAGGCCGGGGAGCTGTTTTTT. Protein sequence: CASSVDEAGELFF.

The rearrangement joins TRBV7-2 to TRBJ1-3, with a weak D call TRBD1 (6 bases). The V and J ends lost 0 bases and 3 bases respectively, with 12 bases between them. The CDR3 covers 16 residues. The germline V gene has CDR1 SGHTA and CDR2 FQGNSA. This CDR3 reads CASSLAVGAGGNTIYF. As DNA, the CDR3 is TGTGCCAGCAGCTTAGCAGTGGGGGCCGGTGGAAACACCATATATTTT.

The chain has TRBV20-1 and TRBJ1-2; D is possibly TRBD1 (6 bases). V was trimmed by 6 bases and J by 4 bases, leaving 9 bases between them. The CDR3 extends over 11 amino acids. Germline-derived CDR1 and CDR2 are DFQATT and SNEGSKA (reference sequence). The chain's CDR3 is CSARTAYGYTF. DNA of the CDR3: TGCAGTGCAAGGACAGCCTATGGCTACACCTTC.